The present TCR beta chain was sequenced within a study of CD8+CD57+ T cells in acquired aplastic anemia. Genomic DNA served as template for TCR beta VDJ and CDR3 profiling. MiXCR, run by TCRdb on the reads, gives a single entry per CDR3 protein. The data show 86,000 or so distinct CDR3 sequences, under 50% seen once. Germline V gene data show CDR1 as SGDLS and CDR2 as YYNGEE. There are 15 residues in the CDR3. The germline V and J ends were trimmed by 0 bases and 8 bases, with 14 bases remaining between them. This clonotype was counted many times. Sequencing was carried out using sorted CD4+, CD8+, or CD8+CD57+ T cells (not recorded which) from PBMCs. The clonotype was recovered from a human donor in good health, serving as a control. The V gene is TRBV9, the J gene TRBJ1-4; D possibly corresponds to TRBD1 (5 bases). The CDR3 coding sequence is TGTGCCAGCAGCGTAGCCGCCGGAGGGGCCGAAAAACTGTTTTTT. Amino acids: CASSVAAGGAEKLFF.